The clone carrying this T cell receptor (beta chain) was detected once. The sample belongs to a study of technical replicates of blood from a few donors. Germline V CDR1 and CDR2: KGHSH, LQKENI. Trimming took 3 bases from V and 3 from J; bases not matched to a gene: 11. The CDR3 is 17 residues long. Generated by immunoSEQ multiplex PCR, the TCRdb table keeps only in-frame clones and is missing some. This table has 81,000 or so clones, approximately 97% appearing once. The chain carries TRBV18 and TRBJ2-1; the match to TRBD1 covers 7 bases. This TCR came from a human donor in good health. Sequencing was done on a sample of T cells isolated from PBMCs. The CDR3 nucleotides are TGTGCCAGCTCACCCCGACCACCGGGACAGAACTACAATGAGCAGTTCTTC. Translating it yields CASSPRPPGQNYNEQFF.